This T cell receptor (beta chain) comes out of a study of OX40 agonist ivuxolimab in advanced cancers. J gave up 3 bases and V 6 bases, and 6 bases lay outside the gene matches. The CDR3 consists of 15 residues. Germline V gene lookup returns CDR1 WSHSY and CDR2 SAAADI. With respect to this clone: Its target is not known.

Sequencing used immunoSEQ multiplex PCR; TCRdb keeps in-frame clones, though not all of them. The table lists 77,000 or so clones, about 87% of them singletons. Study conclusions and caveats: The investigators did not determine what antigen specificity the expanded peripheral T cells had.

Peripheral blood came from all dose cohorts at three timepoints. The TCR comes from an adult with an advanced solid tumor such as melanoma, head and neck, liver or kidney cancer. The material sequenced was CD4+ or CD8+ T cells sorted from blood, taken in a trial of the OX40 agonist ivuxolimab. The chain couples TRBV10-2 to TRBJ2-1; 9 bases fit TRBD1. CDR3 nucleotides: TGCGCCAGCAGACAAACAGGGGGCCTCTACAATGAGCAGTTCTTC. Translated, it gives CASRQTGGLYNEQFF.